This T cell receptor (beta chain) came from a study of glioma-infiltrating T cells. About the study: Target coverage was about 4.5- to 11-fold for about a million blood T cells.

TCR alpha and beta CDR3 regions were amplified from RNA using iRepertoire nested multiplex PCR. Input was roughly 85-400 ng of tissue mRNA or PBMC total RNA. A single record per CDR3 protein comes from TCRdb applying MiXCR to the multiplex PCR reads. There are 300,000 to 450,000 distinct CDR3 sequences in the sample; 41% occur only once, and around 12% lies in the top ten. For this clonotype: The junction departs from germline at one end; a sequencing error may be responsible.

Germline CDR1 and CDR2: MNHEY and SMNVEV (reference sequence). The CDR3 has 15 residues. The TCR originated in a human donor with low-grade glioma or glioblastoma, undergoing nonglioma brain surgery, or in good health (not recorded which). Source material: glioma tissue, nonneoplastic brain tissue, or PBMCs (not recorded which). This chain connects TRBV27 to TRBJ2-1; unclear D gene. The CDR3 reads CASKNPGLSYNEQLF. As DNA, the CDR3 is TGTGCCAGCAAGAACCCCGGGCTCTCCTACAATGAGCAGCTCTTC.